A single sample is the source of the 21 T cell receptor beta chains below, sequenced in a study of blood T cell repertoires in COVID-19. The assay was immunoSEQ multiplex PCR, and TCRdb's table has in-frame clones only and misses some. The table includes 200,000 to 300,000 clones, about 87% detected once. Sequenced material: peripheral blood. These receptors all stem from a human donor in a cohort sampled during active COVID-19.

This clone has a handful of counts. The chain employs TRBV25-1 and TRBJ1-6; 7 nucleotides match TRBD1. With V trimmed by 4 bases and J by 4 bases, 4 bases remained unmatched. Germline assignment: CDR1 MGHDK and CDR2 SYGVNS. The CDR3 covers 15 residues. The CDR3 here is CASSGGQEYNSPLHF. Here the CDR3 DNA reads TGTGCCAGCAGTGGAGGACAGGAATATAATTCACCCCTCCACTTT. Full variable domain (rest looked up from reference TRBV25-1 and TRBJ1-6): EADIYQTPRYLVIGTGKKITLECSQTMGHDKMYWYQQDPGMELHLIHYSYGVNSTEKGDLSSESTVSRIRTEHFPLTLESARPSHTSQYLCASSGGQEYNSPLHFGNGTRLTVT.

The chain uses TRBV2 and TRBJ1-4, with D uncertain. Trimming removed 4 bases from V and 8 bases from J, with 14 bases in between. The germline gives CDR1 SNHLY, CDR2 FYNNEI. CDR3 length: 14 residues. The chain's CDR3 is CASSAGSISEKLFF. For the CDR3, the DNA is TGTGCCAGCAGTGCGGGGAGCATTAGCGAAAAACTGTTTTTT.

The CDR3 loop is CASSESPRIRGYGYTF. The CDR3 region has the DNA TGTGCCAGCAGTGAATCTCCTCGAATCAGGGGCTATGGCTACACCTTC. The chain couples TRBV2 to TRBJ1-2, with D tentatively TRBD1 (6 bases). Germline CDR1 and CDR2: SNHLY and FYNNEI. V gave up 2 bases and J gave up 4 bases, with 17 bases separating them. The CDR3 is 16 residues long. Based on the CDR3 plus reference TRBV2 and TRBJ1-2, the full variable domain is EPEVTQTPSHQVTQMGQEVILRCVPISNHLYFYWYRQILGQKVEFLVSFYNNEISEKSEIFDDQFSVERPDGSNFTLKIRSTKLEDSAMYFCASSESPRIRGYGYTFGSGTRLTVV.

This clone rates as medium-sized. The chain combines TRBV7-2 with TRBJ1-2; D is unclear. The CDR3 extends over 14 amino acids. Germline V gene sequence: CDR1 SGHTA, CDR2 FQGNSA. Trimming cost V 1 base and J 2 bases, with 8 bases left between them. CDR3 in DNA: TGTGCCAGCAGCTTAGAAACAAGAAACTATGGCTACACCTTC. Protein sequence: CASSLETRNYGYTF.

This clone was counted once. The J gene is TRBJ1-3, the V gene TRBV14; D remains unclear. V lost 0 bases and J 2 bases, leaving 17 bases between the germline ends. CDR1 is SGHDN and CDR2 is FVKESK in the germline V gene. CDR3 length: 18 amino acids. CDR3 sequence reads: CASSQESVRRIAGNTIYF. The CDR3 DNA sequence: TGTGCCAGCAGCCAAGAATCAGTGAGGAGGATTGCTGGAAACACCATATATTTT.

The chain joins TRBV11-2 to TRBJ1-4; 7 nucleotides match TRBD1. Germline V gene lookup returns CDR1 SGHAT and CDR2 FQNNGV. The junction had 15 bases not matched to a gene; V was cut back by 0 bases and J by 5 bases. The CDR3 is 19 amino acids. The CDR3 loop reads CASSLEGQRLNSRNEKLFF. The CDR3 DNA is TGTGCCAGCAGCTTAGAGGGACAGCGACTCAATTCTCGCAATGAAAAACTGTTTTTT.

The CDR3 protein is CASSWTSGIVDEQFF. CDR3 DNA sequence: TGTGCCAGCAGCTGGACTAGCGGGATCGTGGATGAGCAGTTCTTC. V usage is TRBV27 and J usage is TRBJ2-1; 12 bases are shared with TRBD2. Germline V gives CDR1 MNHEY, CDR2 SMNVEV (reference sequence). The CDR3 is 15 residues long. The J segment lost 8 bases and the V segment lost 6 bases, leaving 8 bases of the junction unmatched.

The chain combines TRBV4-2 with TRBJ2-7; 7 bases match TRBD1. Losses at the gene ends were 2 bases for V and 3 bases for J; bases not matched to a gene: 4. The V gene's germline CDR1 is LGHNA and CDR2 YNFKEQ. This CDR3 spans 14 amino acids. Written as DNA, the CDR3 is TGTGCCAGCAGCCAAAGGGGACAGAACTACGAGCAGTACTTC. Protein sequence: CASSQRGQNYEQYF.

This clone was counted only a few times. This sequence joins TRBV7-9 and TRBJ1-2; 7 nucleotides agree with TRBD1. This CDR3 has 14 residues. Germline V gene lookup returns CDR1 SEHNR and CDR2 FQNEAQ (reference sequence). V was clipped by 4 bases and J by 2 bases; unmatched bases: 4. CDR3 sequence: CASSSTTGNYGYTF. The CDR3 DNA reads as TGTGCCAGCAGCTCCACGACAGGGAACTATGGCTACACCTTC.

The CDR3, as DNA: TGTGCCAGCAGGGGGACAGGGACTAATGAAAAACTGTTTTTT. This translates into CASRGTGTNEKLFF. The chain uses TRBV6-5 and TRBJ1-4, with 9 bases fitting TRBD1. The junction had 1 base not matched to a gene; V was cut back by 6 bases and J by 2 bases. The CDR3 has 14 residues. Germline CDR1 and CDR2: MNHEY and SVGAGI.

The chain employs TRBV4-2 and TRBJ1-4, with D possibly matching TRBD1 (5 bases). Germline CDR1 is LGHNA and CDR2 is YNFKEQ. The CDR3 loop spans 14 amino acids. The V and J ends lost 6 bases and 10 bases respectively, with 18 bases between them. The CDR3 DNA sequence: TGTGCCAGCAGTGAGGTCCAGGGCGAAGGAAAACTGTTTTTT. Its protein product is CASSEVQGEGKLFF.

This rearrangement joins TRBV7-2 to TRBJ1-3; no reliable D call. Germline V gene lookup returns CDR1 SGHTA and CDR2 FQGNSA. V was pared by 5 bases and J by 0 bases, with 20 bases between. This CDR3 has 18 residues. In nucleotides, the CDR3 is TGTGCCAGCAGCCTCCGAGAGCTCCAGGCGAGCTCTGGAAACACCATATATTTT. Translated: CASSLRELQASSGNTIYF.

V and J are TRBV5-4 and TRBJ2-2, with D unresolved. Germline CDR1 reads SGHNT; CDR2 reads YYREEE (reference sequence). The CDR3 totals 16 residues. Trimming shortened V by 3 bases and J by 4 bases, and 16 bases separated the two germline ends. CDR3 in DNA: TGTGCCAGCAGCTCAGGAAGATTTAGGTCCACCGGGGAGCTGTTTTTT. Translated: CASSSGRFRSTGELFF.

The chain combines TRBV15 with TRBJ2-7, with D uncertain. CDR3 length: 13 amino acids. Germline V gene data show CDR1 as LNHNV and CDR2 as YYDKDF (reference sequence). Trimming took off 0 bases at V and 4 bases at J, with 7 bases between the two ends. CDR3 nucleotide sequence: TGTGCCACCAGCAGAGAGTTCAATTACGAGCAGTACTTC. It is translated as CATSREFNYEQYF. The whole variable domain, remainder taken from reference TRBV15 and TRBJ2-7, is DAMVIQNPRYQVTQFGKPVTLSCSQTLNHNVMYWYQQKSSQAPKLLFHYYDKDFNNEADTPDNFQSRRPNTSFCFLDIRSPGLGDTAMYLCATSREFNYEQYFGPGTRLTVT.

The chain uses TRBV25-1 and TRBJ1-1; no reliable D call. The CDR3 is 12 amino acids. In germline, CDR1 is MGHDK, CDR2 SYGVNS. V lost 4 bases to trimming and J lost 1 base, with 4 bases between them. The CDR3 is CASSAGNTEAFF. CDR3 nucleotides: TGTGCCAGCAGTGCAGGGAACACTGAAGCTTTCTTT.

The rearrangement joins TRBV5-1 to TRBJ1-6, with TRBD1 as a possible D gene (5 bases). This CDR3 has 15 residues. Deletions cut 4 bases from V and 8 bases from J, with 16 bases between. Looked up from germline, CDR1 is SGHRS and CDR2 is YFSETQ. DNA of the CDR3: TGCGCCAGCAGCCCCGGAGGGGTAGTAGATTCACCCCTCCACTTT. This codes for CASSPGGVVDSPLHF. Variable domain in full (rest from reference TRBV5-1 and TRBJ1-6): KAGVTQTPRYLIKTRGQQVTLSCSPISGHRSVSWYQQTPGQGLQFLFEYFSETQRNKGNFPGRFSGRQFSNSRSEMNVSTLELGDSALYLCASSPGGVVDSPLHFGNGTRLTVT.

The rearrangement uses TRBV19 and TRBJ2-7; perhaps TRBD1 as D (6 bases). The germline CDR1 and CDR2 sequences are LNHDA and SQIVND (reference sequence). V lost 3 bases, J lost 0 bases, and 12 bases lay in between. The CDR3 is 15 residues long. The CDR3 DNA is TGTGCCAGTAGTATCGGGCAGGGGAGCTCCTACGAGCAGTACTTC. This encodes CASSIGQGSSYEQYF.

This chain joins TRBV6-5 and TRBJ2-2; D gene ambiguous. With 7 bases removed from V and 0 bases from J, the gap between germline ends came to 9 bases. The CDR3 runs 14 residues. Germline loops: CDR1 MNHEY, CDR2 SVGAGI. CDR3 in amino acids: CASKVAANTGELFF. For the CDR3, the DNA is TGTGCCAGCAAGGTAGCTGCGAACACCGGGGAGCTGTTTTTT.

DNA for the CDR3: TGTGCCAGCAGCTTAGCCCACTACTCGAACACTGAAGCTTTCTTT. Its translation: CASSLAHYSNTEAFF. The genes are TRBV7-2 and TRBJ1-1; D gene unclear. V lost 0 bases and J lost 1, with 9 bases in between. Germline V gene lookup returns CDR1 SGHTA and CDR2 FQGNSA. The CDR3 contains 15 residues.

Concerning this clone itself: A junction end diverges from the germline sequence, so it may reflect a read error. The chain joins TRBV7-7 to TRBJ2-5; TRBD2 agrees at 9 bases. The germline gives CDR1 SSHAT, CDR2 FNYEAQ (reference sequence). This CDR3 has 15 amino acids. CDR3 bases: TGTGCTAGCAGCTTAGGCGGGGGGGCCCAAGAGACCCAGTACTTC. This encodes CASSLGGGAQETQYF.

The rearrangement uses TRBV28 and TRBJ2-7; 7 bases match TRBD2. Trimming at V came to 3 bases and at J to 6 bases, leaving 5 bases not matched to a gene. The CDR3 runs to 13 residues. Per germline, CDR1 MDHEN and CDR2 SYDVKM. CDR3: CASSLGGFGEQYF. DNA for the CDR3: TGTGCCAGCAGTTTGGGGGGGTTCGGCGAGCAGTACTTC.